These 25 T cell receptor beta chains were sequenced from one sample in a study of T cell repertoires in cytomegalovirus infection. In TCRdb, the reads were re-called with MiXCR into one record per CDR3 protein. Here the sample spans 350,000 to 550,000 distinct CDR3 sequences, around 32% being singletons. The sequencing input was PBMCs. The receptors were gathered from a human donor in good health (CMV status not recorded). Some clones in this sample may be carry-over from other donors' samples.

There are a few counts of this clonotype. V usage is TRBV5-4 and J usage is TRBJ2-7; D gene unclear. CDR1 and CDR2 (germline): SGHNT, YYREEE (reference sequence). This CDR3 comprises 14 residues. The ends were cut back, 3 bases at V and 5 bases at J, with 15 bases in the middle. CDR3 DNA sequence: TGTGCCAGCAGCTACCACTCGACACTCCACGAGCAGTACTTC. Its protein is CASSYHSTLHEQYF.

The rearrangement links TRBV6-7 to TRBJ2-5; TRBD2 aligns across 11 bases. TRBV6-7 is an ORF; its function is uncertain. With 2 bases clipped from V and 4 bases from J, the junction kept 9 bases outside the gene matches. The CDR3 is 17 residues long. CDR3 DNA sequence: TGTGCCAGCAGTTACGGGTTAGCGGGGGGGAGGACAGAGACCCAGTACTTC. Residues: CASSYGLAGGRTETQYF.

This clonotype occurred a few times. The chain recombines TRBV7-6 with TRBJ2-7, with 11 bases identical to TRBD1. Germline V gives CDR1 SGHVS, CDR2 FNYEAQ. The CDR3 extends over 16 amino acids. V was pared by 1 base and J by 6 bases, with 8 bases of the junction left unmatched. The CDR3 coding sequence is TGTGCCAGCAGCTTAGAGTTTCGGGACAGGGGGGGCGAGCAGTACTTC. It specifies CASSLEFRDRGGEQYF.

V gene TRBV6-2 or TRBV6-3 combines with J gene TRBJ2-1, with 9 positions matching TRBD2. The germline V gene encodes CDR1 MNHEY and CDR2 SVGEGT. This CDR3 region has 16 residues. V lost 5 bases, J lost 0 bases, and 5 bases stayed unmatched. In DNA, the CDR3 is TGTGCCAGCAGTCCATATAGCGGGGGCTCCTACAATGAGCAGTTCTTC. This codes for CASSPYSGGSYNEQFF.

A note on this clonotype: Compared with germline, one end of the junction differs, possibly owing to a read error. This chain links TRBV7-2 with TRBJ2-5, with D perhaps TRBD1 or TRBD2 (6 bases each). The CDR3 runs 14 residues. Germline V lookup: CDR1 SGHTA, CDR2 FQGNSA. This CDR3 is CASLFGGPQDTQYF. In DNA form, the CDR3 reads TGTGCCAGCCTCTTTGGGGGGCCCCAAGATACCCAGTACTTC.

The chain has TRBV20-1 and TRBJ2-7; either TRBD1 or TRBD2 may supply D (5 bases each). CDR1 is DFQATT and CDR2 is SNEGSKA in the germline V gene (reference sequence). The CDR3 is made up of 14 amino acids. Trimming took off 7 bases at V and 5 bases at J, with 21 bases between the two ends. CDR3 coding DNA: TGCAGTGTTCTCCGGGACCTGAATAACGACGAGCAGTACTTC. Its translation is CSVLRDLNNDEQYF.

The rearrangement links TRBV11-2 to TRBJ2-7; TRBD1 agrees at 7 bases. Germline CDR1 is SGHAT and CDR2 is FQNNGV. The CDR3 runs 17 residues. Trimming took 2 bases from V and 1 from J; bases not matched to a gene: 11. In nucleotides, the CDR3 is TGTGCCAGCAGCTTATCCGCCGGGACAGTGGGTTCCTACGAGCAGTACTTC. As protein: CASSLSAGTVGSYEQYF.

This clonotype was seen only a few times. V and J are TRBV7-9 and TRBJ2-1; 7 bases are shared with TRBD2. V was pared by 1 base and J by 3 bases, with 15 bases of the junction left unmatched. The length of the CDR3 is 19 residues. Germline V lookup: CDR1 SEHNR, CDR2 FQNEAQ (reference sequence). Here the CDR3 DNA reads TGTGCCAGCAGCTTAGGTGCTGGGGGGGGGGGATATCTCTACAATGAGCAGTTCTTC. Amino acid sequence: CASSLGAGGGGYLYNEQFF.

This clonotype was detected only a few times. The V and J genes are TRBV19 and TRBJ1-4; possibly TRBD1 for D (5 bases). The ends were cut back, 5 bases at V and 6 bases at J, with 19 bases in the middle. Germline assignment: CDR1 LNHDA and CDR2 SQIVND (reference sequence). The length of the CDR3 is 16 residues. CDR3 bases: TGTGCCAGTAGTCCCTCTGTGGGGCAGGTACATGAAAAACTGTTTTTT. Residues: CASSPSVGQVHEKLFF.

This clonotype was seen many times. CDR3: CASSQDRVTSGGSEETQYF. The CDR3, as DNA: TGCGCCAGCAGCCAAGATCGGGTGACTAGCGGGGGCTCGGAAGAGACCCAGTACTTC. This chain uses TRBV4-1 with TRBJ2-5; 12 bases map to TRBD2. The CDR3 loop spans 19 amino acids. Germline CDR1 and CDR2: MGHRA and YSYEKL. Trimming cost V 0 bases and J 3 bases; bases outside gene matches: 11.

V is TRBV6-5 and J is TRBJ1-2; 10 nucleotides agree with TRBD1. Looked up from germline, CDR1 is MNHEY and CDR2 is SVGAGI. The CDR3 is 16 amino acids. The junction had 8 bases not matched to a gene; V was cut back by 6 bases and J by 1 base. DNA of the CDR3: TGTGCCAGCAGCCCCCTCCGGGACAGGGGTAACTATGGCTACACCTTC. Protein product: CASSPLRDRGNYGYTF.

The chain is built from TRBV19 and TRBJ1-2, with a possible D match to TRBD1 (5 bases). The CDR3 sequence is 11 residues long. V shed 7 bases and J shed 7 bases, with 10 bases lying between them. Germline CDR1 reads LNHDA; CDR2 reads SQIVND (reference sequence). In nucleotides, the CDR3 is TGTGCCAGTACGCCAGGGTCTGGCTACACCTTC. It encodes CASTPGSGYTF.

A few counts support this clonotype. The chain has TRBV12-3 or TRBV12-4 and TRBJ2-7; the match to TRBD2 covers 7 bases. This CDR3 spans 17 amino acids. The trim removed 5 bases at V and 5 bases at J, leaving 18 bases unmatched. Written as DNA, the CDR3 is TGTGCCAGCAGTCCTGATTATGGTTCGGCGGGGGATCACGAGCAGTACTTC. It codes for CASSPDYGSAGDHEQYF.

The sample holds a few counts of this clonotype. The rearrangement joins TRBV4-1 to TRBJ2-7, with D perhaps matching TRBD2 (6 bases). Trimming pared 3 bases from V and 7 bases from J, leaving 22 bases between. This CDR3 is 16 amino acids long. CDR1 is MGHRA, CDR2 YSYEKL, per germline. The CDR3 nucleotides read TGCGCCAGCAGCCAGGAGGGATTGGGTGCCCAGCGGGAGCAGTACTTC. As protein: CASSQEGLGAQREQYF.

The chain recombines TRBV5-1 with TRBJ1-6; 7 nucleotides agree with TRBD1. The CDR3 consists of 14 residues. Germline V gene sequence: CDR1 SGHRS, CDR2 YFSETQ. The junction had 7 bases not matched to a gene; V was cut back by 4 bases and J by 9 bases. The CDR3 region is CASSGDSIPSPLHF. CDR3 in DNA: TGCGCCAGCAGCGGGGACAGTATACCTTCACCCCTCCACTTT.

The chain combines TRBV24-1 with TRBJ2-5, with a weak D call TRBD1 (6 bases). Germline V gene lookup returns CDR1 KGHDR and CDR2 SFDVKD. The V end lost 4 bases, the J end lost 5 bases, and 19 bases lay between the germline ends. This CDR3 is 16 amino acids long. CDR3 region: CATSEPGQPGIETQYF. The CDR3 bases are TGTGCCACCAGTGAACCGGGACAACCGGGAATCGAGACCCAGTACTTC.

This clonotype was observed a handful of times. V is TRBV20-1 and J is TRBJ2-3; 7 positions match TRBD2. CDR1 and CDR2 from the germline V gene are DFQATT and SNEGSKA (reference sequence). The CDR3 covers 15 residues. V trimming: 4 bases; J trimming: 2 bases; junction bases outside the gene matches: 9. The CDR3 spells CSANSRGSNTDTQYF. DNA of the CDR3: TGCAGTGCTAATTCGCGGGGGAGCAACACAGATACGCAGTATTTT.

This clonotype has a count of ten or more. The chain couples TRBV4-3 to TRBJ1-1; D perhaps matches TRBD1 (5 bases). From germline, CDR1 is LGHNA and CDR2 YSLEER. CDR3 length: 15 amino acids. V was shortened by 0 bases and J by 6 bases, with 14 bases between the two germline ends. CDR3 residues: CASSQDPGMGAEAFF. The CDR3 DNA is TGCGCCAGCAGCCAAGATCCCGGGATGGGGGCTGAAGCTTTCTTT.

For this clonotype: A clone one base away is much larger, so this may be a read error. V usage is TRBV7-2 and J usage is TRBJ2-7; D not certain. Trimming removed 1 base from V and 3 bases from J, with 13 bases in between. Germline V CDR1 and CDR2: SGHTA, FQGNSA. This CDR3 is 15 amino acids long. CDR3 coding DNA: TGTGCCAGCAGCTTAGACGCGGTGGGGATCTACGAGCAGTACTTC. Its translation: CASSLDAVGIYEQYF.

This clonotype was counted at least ten times. The chain joins TRBV12-3 or TRBV12-4 to TRBJ2-5; D is perhaps TRBD1 (5 bases). The length of the CDR3 is 13 residues. Trimming removed 4 bases at V and 6 bases at J, with 12 bases between. CDR3: CASSSGIWQTQYF. The CDR3 bases are TGTGCCAGCAGTTCAGGGATTTGGCAGACCCAGTACTTC.

This chain uses TRBV14 with TRBJ2-4; tentative D call: TRBD2 (5 bases). Germline-derived CDR1 and CDR2 are SGHDN and FVKESK. CDR3 length: 16 residues. V was shortened by 2 bases and J by 2 bases, with 13 bases between the two germline ends. CDR3 DNA: TGTGCCAGCAGCCAATCTTCATCGGGGACCAAAAACATTCAGTACTTC. Protein product: CASSQSSSGTKNIQYF.

The V gene is TRBV10-3, the J gene TRBJ2-1; possibly TRBD2 for D (6 bases). Germline CDR1 and CDR2: ENHRY and SYGVKD. The germline V and J ends were trimmed by 0 bases and 9 bases, with 6 bases remaining between them. The CDR3 length is 12 residues. The CDR3 DNA reads TGTGCCATCAGTGAGTCGGGGGGTGAGCAGTTCTTC. As protein: CAISESGGEQFF.

The V and J genes are TRBV10-3 and TRBJ1-4; tentative D call: TRBD1 (5 bases). Looked up from germline, CDR1 is ENHRY and CDR2 is SYGVKD. V lost 3 bases and J lost 7, with 12 bases in between. This CDR3 has 14 residues. DNA of the CDR3: TGTGCCATCAGTGATCCCTCGGGGGGTGAAAAACTGTTTTTT. As protein: CAISDPSGGEKLFF.

This clonotype was seen many times. This sequence joins TRBV7-2 and TRBJ2-4; tentative D call: TRBD1 (6 bases). Trimming pared 1 base from V and 3 bases from J, leaving 7 bases between. The CDR3 runs 14 residues. Per germline, CDR1 SGHTA and CDR2 FQGNSA. The CDR3 DNA is TGTGCCAGCAGCTTAGGGGGGCGCAAAAACATTCAGTACTTC. This sequence encodes CASSLGGRKNIQYF.

This clonotype was counted between two and nine times. V gene TRBV6-1 combines with J gene TRBJ2-7; D unresolved. This CDR3 is 13 amino acids long. The V gene's germline CDR1 is MNHNS and CDR2 SASEGT. Deletions cut 4 bases from V and 2 bases from J, with 9 bases between. CDR3: CASSATLAYEQYF. Here the CDR3 DNA reads TGTGCCAGCAGTGCTACACTCGCCTACGAGCAGTACTTC.